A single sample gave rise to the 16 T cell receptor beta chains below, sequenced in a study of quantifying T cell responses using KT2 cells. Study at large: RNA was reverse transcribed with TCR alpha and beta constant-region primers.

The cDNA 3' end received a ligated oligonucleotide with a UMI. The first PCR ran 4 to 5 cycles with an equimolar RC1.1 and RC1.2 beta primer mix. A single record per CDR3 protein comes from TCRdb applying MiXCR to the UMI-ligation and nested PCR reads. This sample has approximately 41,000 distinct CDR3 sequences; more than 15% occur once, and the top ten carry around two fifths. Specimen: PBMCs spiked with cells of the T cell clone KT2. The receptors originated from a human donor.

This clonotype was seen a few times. The CDR3, as DNA: TGCGCCAGCAGCCAAGAAAAGGCGGGGGGGAGGTACGAGCAGTACTTC. Encoded protein: CASSQEKAGGRYEQYF. The chain links TRBV4-1 to TRBJ2-7, with TRBD2 matching over 9 bases. Per the germline V gene, CDR1 is MGHRA and CDR2 is YSYEKL. V lost 0 bases, J lost 4 bases, and 7 bases stayed unmatched. CDR3 size: 16 residues.

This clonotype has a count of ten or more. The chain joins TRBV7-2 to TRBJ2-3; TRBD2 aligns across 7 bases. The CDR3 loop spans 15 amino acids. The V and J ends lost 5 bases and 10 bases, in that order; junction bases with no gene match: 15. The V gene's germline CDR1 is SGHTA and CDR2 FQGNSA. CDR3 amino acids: CASSPPGGAGVAQYF. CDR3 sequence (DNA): TGTGCCAGCAGCCCCCCAGGAGGGGCGGGAGTGGCGCAGTATTTT.

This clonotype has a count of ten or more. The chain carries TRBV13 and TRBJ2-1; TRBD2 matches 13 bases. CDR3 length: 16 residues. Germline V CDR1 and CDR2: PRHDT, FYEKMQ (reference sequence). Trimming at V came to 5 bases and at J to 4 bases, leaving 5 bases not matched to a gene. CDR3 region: CASSLRTSGGYNEQFF. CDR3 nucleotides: TGTGCCAGCAGCCTAAGGACTAGCGGGGGATACAATGAGCAGTTCTTC. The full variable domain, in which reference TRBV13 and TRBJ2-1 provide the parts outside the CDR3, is AAGVIQSPRHLIKEKRETATLKCYPIPRHDTVYWYQQGPGQDPQFLISFYEKMQSDKGSIPDRFSAQQFSDYHSELNMSSLELGDSALYFCASSLRTSGGYNEQFFGPGTRLTVL.

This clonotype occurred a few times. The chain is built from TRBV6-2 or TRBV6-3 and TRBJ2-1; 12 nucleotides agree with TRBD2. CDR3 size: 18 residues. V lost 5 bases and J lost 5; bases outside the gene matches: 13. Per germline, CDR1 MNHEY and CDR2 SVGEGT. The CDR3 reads CASSPRTSGIFSHNEQFF. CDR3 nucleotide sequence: TGTGCCAGCAGTCCAAGGACTAGCGGGATCTTTTCCCACAATGAGCAGTTCTTC.

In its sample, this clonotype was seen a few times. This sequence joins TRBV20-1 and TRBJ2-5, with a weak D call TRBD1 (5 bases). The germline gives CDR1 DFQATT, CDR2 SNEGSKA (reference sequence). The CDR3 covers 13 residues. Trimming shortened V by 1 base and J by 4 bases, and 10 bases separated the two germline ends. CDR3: CSARVRRAETQYF. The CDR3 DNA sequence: TGCAGTGCTAGAGTACGCAGGGCAGAGACCCAGTACTTC.

CDR3 loop: CASSQEGGGFYEQYF. CDR3 DNA sequence: TGTGCCAGCAGCCAAGAAGGTGGGGGGTTCTACGAGCAGTACTTC. The V call is TRBV4-2, the J call TRBJ2-7, with a possible D match to TRBD2 (6 bases). The CDR3 is 15 residues long. Germline assignment: CDR1 LGHNA and CDR2 YNFKEQ. Between the trimmed V and J ends, which lost 0 bases and 3 bases, there was a span of 12 bases.

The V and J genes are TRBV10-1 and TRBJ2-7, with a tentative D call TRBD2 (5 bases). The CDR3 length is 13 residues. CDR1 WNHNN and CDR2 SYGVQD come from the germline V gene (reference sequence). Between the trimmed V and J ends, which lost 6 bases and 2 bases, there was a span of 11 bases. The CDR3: CASSSTNPYEQYF. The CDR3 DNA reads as TGCGCCAGCAGCTCGACTAACCCCTACGAGCAGTACTTC.

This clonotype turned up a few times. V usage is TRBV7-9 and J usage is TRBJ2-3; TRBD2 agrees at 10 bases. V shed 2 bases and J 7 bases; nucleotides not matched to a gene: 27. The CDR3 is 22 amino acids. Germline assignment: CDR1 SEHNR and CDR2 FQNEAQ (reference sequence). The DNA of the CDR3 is TGTGCCAGCAGCTTACGCCGTACCCCTCCGAAATTTCTAGCGGGAGAGGTAAATACGCAGTATTTT. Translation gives CASSLRRTPPKFLAGEVNTQYF. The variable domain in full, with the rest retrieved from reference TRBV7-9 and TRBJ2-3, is DTGVSQNPRHKITKRGQNVTFRCDPISEHNRLYWYRQTLGQGPEFLTYFQNEAQLEKSRLLSDRFSAERPKGSFSTLEIQRTEQGDSAMYLCASSLRRTPPKFLAGEVNTQYFGPGTRLTVL.

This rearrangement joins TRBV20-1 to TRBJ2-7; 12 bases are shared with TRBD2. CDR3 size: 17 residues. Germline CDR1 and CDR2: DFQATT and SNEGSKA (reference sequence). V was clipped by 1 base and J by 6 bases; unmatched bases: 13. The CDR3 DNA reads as TGCAGTGCTAGAGCCTTTCTGACTAGCGGGAGCTCTGGCGAGCAGTACTTC. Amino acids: CSARAFLTSGSSGEQYF.

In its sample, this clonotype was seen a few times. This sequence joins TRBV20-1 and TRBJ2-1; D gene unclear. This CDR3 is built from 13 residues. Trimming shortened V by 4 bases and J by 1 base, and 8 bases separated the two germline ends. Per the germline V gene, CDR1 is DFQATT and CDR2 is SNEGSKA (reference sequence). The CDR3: CSATRSSYNEQFF. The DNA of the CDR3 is TGCAGTGCTACCAGGTCTTCCTACAATGAGCAGTTCTTC.

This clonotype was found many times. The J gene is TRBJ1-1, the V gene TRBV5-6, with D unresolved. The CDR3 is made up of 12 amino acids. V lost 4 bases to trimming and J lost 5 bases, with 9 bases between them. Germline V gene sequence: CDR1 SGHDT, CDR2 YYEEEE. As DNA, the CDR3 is TGTGCCAGCAGCCTGGTTCAGACTGAAGCTTTCTTT. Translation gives CASSLVQTEAFF.

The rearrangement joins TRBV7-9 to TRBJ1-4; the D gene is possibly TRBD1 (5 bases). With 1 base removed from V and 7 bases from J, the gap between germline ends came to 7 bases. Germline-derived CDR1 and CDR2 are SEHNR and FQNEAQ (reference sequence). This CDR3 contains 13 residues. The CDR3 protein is CASSLGGPEKLFF. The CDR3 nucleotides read TGTGCCAGCAGCTTAGGGGGCCCTGAAAAACTGTTTTTT.

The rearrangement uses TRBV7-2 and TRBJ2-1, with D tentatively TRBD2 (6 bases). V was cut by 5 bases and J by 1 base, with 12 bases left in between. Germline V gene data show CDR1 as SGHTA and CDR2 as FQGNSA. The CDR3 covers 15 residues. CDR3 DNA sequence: TGTGCCAGCAGCCCAAGTCGGGGGTCCTACAATGAGCAGTTCTTC. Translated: CASSPSRGSYNEQFF.

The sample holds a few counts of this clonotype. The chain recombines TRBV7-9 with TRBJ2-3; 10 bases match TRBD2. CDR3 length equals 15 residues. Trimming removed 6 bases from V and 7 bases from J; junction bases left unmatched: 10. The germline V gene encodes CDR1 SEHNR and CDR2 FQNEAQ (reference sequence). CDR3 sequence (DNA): TGTGCCAGCAGAGACGGGACTAGCGTTAGGAATACGCAGTATTTT. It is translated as CASRDGTSVRNTQYF.

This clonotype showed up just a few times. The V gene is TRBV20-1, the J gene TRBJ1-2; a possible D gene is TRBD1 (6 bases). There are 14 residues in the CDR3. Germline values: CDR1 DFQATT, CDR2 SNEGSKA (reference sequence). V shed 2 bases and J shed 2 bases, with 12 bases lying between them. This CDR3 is CSARTGLGNYGYTF. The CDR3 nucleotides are TGCAGTGCTAGAACAGGGTTGGGGAACTATGGCTACACCTTC.

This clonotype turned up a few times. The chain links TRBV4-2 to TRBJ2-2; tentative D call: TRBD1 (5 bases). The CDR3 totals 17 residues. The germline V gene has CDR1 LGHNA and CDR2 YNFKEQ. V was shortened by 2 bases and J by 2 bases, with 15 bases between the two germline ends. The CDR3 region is CASSQILGAGNTGELFF. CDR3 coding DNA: TGTGCCAGCAGCCAAATTTTAGGGGCCGGTAACACCGGGGAGCTGTTTTTT.